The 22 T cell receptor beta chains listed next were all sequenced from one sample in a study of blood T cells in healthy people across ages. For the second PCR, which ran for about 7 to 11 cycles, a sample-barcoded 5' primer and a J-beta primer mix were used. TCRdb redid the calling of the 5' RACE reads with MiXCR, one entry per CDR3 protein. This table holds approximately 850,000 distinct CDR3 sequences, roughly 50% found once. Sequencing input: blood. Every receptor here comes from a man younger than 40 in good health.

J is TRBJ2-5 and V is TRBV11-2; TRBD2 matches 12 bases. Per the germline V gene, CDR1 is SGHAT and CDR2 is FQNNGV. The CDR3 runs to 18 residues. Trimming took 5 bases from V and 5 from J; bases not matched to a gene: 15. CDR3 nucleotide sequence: TGTGCCAGCAGCCATGGACTAGCGGGGCGTCATTTGGGTGAGACCCAGTACTTC. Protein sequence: CASSHGLAGRHLGETQYF.

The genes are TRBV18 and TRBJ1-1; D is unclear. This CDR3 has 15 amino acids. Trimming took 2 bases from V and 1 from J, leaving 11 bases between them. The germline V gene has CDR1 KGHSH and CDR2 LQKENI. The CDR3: CASSPFRGENTEAFF. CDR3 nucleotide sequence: TGTGCCAGCTCACCATTCCGGGGAGAGAACACTGAAGCTTTCTTT.

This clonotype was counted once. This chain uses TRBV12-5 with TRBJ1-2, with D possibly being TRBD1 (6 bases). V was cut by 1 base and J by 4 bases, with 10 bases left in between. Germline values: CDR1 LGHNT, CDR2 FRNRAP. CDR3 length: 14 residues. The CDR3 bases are TGTGCTAGTGGTTTGGACGGACAGACCTATGGCTACACCTTC. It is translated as CASGLDGQTYGYTF.

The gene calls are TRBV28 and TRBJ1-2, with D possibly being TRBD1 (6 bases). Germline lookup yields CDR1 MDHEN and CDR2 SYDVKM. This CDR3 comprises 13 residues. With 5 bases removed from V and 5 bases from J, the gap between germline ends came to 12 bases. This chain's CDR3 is CASSVQGSYGYTF. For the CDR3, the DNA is TGTGCCAGCAGTGTACAGGGATCGTATGGCTACACCTTC.

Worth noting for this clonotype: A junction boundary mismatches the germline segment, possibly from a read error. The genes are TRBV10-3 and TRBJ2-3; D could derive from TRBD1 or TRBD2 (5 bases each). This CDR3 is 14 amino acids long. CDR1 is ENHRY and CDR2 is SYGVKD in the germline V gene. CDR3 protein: CSISRDGSTDTQYF. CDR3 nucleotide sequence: TGTTCCATCAGCCGGGACGGTAGCACAGATACGCAGTATTTT.

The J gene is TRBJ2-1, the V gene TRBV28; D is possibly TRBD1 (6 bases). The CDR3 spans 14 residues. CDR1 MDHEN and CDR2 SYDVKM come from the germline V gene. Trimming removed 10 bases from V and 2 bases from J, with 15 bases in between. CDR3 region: CATEGGSTYNEQFF. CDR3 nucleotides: TGTGCCACTGAAGGGGGATCAACCTACAATGAGCAGTTCTTC.

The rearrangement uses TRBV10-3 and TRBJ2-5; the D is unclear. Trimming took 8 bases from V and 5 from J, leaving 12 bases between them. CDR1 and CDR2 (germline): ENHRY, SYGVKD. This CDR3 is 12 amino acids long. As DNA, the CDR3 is TGTGCCATCCGTGTCGATGGCGAGACCCAGTACTTC. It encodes CAIRVDGETQYF.

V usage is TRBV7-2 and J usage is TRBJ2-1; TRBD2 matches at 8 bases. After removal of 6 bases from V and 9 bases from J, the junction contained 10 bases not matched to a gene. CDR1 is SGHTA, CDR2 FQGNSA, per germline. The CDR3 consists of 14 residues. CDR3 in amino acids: CASRQIGAGVEQFF. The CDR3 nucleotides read TGTGCCAGCAGACAAATAGGAGCGGGAGTTGAGCAGTTCTTC.

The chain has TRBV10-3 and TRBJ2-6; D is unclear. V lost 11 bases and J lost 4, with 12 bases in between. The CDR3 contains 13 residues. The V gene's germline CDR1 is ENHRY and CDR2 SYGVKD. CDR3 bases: TGTGCCGTCGGATCCCCCGGGGCCAACGTCCTGACTTTC. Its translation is CAVGSPGANVLTF.

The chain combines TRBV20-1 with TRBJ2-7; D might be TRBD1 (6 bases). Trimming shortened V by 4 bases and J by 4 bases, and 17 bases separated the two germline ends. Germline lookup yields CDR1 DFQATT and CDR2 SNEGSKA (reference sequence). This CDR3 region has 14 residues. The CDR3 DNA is TGCAGTGCTACCCCCGACAGGTTCGAATACGAGCAGTACTTC. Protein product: CSATPDRFEYEQYF.

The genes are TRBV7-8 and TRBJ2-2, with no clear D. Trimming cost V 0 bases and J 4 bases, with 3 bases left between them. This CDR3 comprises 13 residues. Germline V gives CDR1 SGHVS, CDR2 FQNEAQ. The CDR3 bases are TGTGCCAGCAGCTTAGCCCTCACCGGGGAGCTGTTTTTT. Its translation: CASSLALTGELFF.

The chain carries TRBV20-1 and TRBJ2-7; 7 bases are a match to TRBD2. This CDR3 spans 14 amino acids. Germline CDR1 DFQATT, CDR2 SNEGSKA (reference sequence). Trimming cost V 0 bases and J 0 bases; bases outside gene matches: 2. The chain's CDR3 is CSARDRTSSYEQYF. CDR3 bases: TGCAGTGCTAGAGACCGGACTAGCTCCTACGAGCAGTACTTC.

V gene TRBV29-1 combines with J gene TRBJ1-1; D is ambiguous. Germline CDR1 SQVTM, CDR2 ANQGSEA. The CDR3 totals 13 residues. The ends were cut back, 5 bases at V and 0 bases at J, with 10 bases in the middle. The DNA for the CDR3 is TGCAGCGTTCCTACAGAGGTGAACACTGAAGCTTTCTTT. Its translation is CSVPTEVNTEAFF.

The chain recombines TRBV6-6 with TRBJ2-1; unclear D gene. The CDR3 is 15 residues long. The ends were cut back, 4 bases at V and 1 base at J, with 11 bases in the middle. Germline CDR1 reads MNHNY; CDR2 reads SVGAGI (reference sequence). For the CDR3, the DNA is TGTGCCAGCAGTTTCGTCTTGGATTCCTACAATGAGCAGTTCTTC. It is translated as CASSFVLDSYNEQFF.

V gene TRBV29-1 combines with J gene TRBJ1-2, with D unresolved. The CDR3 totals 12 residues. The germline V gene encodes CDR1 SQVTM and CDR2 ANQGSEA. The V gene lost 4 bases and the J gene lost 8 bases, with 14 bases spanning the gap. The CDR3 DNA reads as TGCAGCGTTGGGGAGGGTAGAAGAGGCTACACCTTC. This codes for CSVGEGRRGYTF.

The CDR3 reads CASSTGAKNIQYF. The DNA for the CDR3 is TGTGCCAGTTCCACAGGAGCCAAAAACATTCAGTACTTC. V is TRBV6-1 and J is TRBJ2-4; a weak D match, TRBD1 (5 bases). Germline V gene sequence: CDR1 MNHNS, CDR2 SASEGT. With 9 bases removed from V and 0 bases from J, the gap between germline ends came to 9 bases. The CDR3 spans 13 residues.

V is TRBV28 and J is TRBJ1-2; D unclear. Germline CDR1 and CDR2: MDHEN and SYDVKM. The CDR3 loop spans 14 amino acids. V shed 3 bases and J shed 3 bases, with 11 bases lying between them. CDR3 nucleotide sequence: TGTGCCAGCAGTTTCCGAGGGTTAGACTATGGCTACACCTTC. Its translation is CASSFRGLDYGYTF.

The CDR3 nucleotides read TGCAGCGTTGAACCGGCAGACTATGGCTACACCTTC. Translation: CSVEPADYGYTF. The gene calls are TRBV29-1 and TRBJ1-2; D is unresolved. CDR1 SQVTM and CDR2 ANQGSEA come from the germline V gene. There are 12 residues in the CDR3. Deletions cut 2 bases from V and 3 bases from J, with 7 bases between.

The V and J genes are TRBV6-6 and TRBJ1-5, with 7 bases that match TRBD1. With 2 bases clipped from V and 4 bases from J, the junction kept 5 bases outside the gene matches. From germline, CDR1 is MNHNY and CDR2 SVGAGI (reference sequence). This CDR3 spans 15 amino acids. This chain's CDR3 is CASSYPQGWNQPQHF. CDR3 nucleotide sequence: TGTGCCAGCAGTTACCCACAGGGGTGGAATCAGCCCCAGCATTTT.

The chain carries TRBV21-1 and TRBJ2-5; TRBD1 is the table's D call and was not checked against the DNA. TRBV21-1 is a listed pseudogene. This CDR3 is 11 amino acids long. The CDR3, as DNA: TGTGCCAGCAGCAATCCGGGGGAGCAGTACTTC. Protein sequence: CASSNPGEQYF.

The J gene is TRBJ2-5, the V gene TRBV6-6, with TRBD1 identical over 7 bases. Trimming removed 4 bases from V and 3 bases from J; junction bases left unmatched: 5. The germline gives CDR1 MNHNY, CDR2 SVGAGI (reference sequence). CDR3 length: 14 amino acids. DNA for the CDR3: TGTGCCAGCAGTTCGACCGGGACAGAAGAGACCCAGTACTTC. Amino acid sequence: CASSSTGTEETQYF.

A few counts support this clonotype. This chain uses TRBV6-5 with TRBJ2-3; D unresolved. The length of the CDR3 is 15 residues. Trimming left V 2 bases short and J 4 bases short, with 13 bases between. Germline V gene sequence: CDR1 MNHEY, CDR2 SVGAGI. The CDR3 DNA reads TGTGCCAGCAGTTACGGCCCACTATTCGCAGATACGCAGTATTTT. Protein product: CASSYGPLFADTQYF.